Here is one TCR beta chain with its context. The data were taken from a study of blood T cell repertoires in COVID-19. In germline, CDR1 is SEHNR, CDR2 FQNEAQ (reference sequence). The CDR3 extends over 16 amino acids. With 5 bases clipped from V and 5 bases from J, the junction kept 9 bases outside the gene matches. Within the 2 weeks before study entry, each person in the exposed group met a COVID-19 case. Sequenced by immunoSEQ multiplex PCR; TCRdb stores in-frame clones only, minus some. Of approximately 300,000 clones in the sample, approximately 91% were seen once. Sample: PBMCs or T cells enriched from blood (not recorded which). This chain uses TRBV7-9 with TRBJ1-6, with 7 bases lining up with TRBD1. The source is a woman in her twenties or thirties who had been exposed to COVID-19. The CDR3 DNA is TGTGCCAGCAGCATAACTTACGGGACAGATAATTCACCCCTCCACTTT. It specifies CASSITYGTDNSPLHF.